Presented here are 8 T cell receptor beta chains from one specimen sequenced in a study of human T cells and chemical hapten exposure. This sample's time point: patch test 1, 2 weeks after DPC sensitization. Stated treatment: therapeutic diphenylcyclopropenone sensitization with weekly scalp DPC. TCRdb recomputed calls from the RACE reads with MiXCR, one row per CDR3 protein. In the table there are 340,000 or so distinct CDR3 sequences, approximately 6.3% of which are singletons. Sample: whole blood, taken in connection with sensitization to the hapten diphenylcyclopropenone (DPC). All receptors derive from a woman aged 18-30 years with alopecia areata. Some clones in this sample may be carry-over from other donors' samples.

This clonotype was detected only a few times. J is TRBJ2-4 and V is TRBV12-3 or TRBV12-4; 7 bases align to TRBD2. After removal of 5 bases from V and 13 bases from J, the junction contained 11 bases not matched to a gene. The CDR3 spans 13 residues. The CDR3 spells CASSTHGLGGQYF. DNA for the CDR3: TGTGCCAGCAGTACCCATGGGCTGGGAGGGCAGTACTTC.

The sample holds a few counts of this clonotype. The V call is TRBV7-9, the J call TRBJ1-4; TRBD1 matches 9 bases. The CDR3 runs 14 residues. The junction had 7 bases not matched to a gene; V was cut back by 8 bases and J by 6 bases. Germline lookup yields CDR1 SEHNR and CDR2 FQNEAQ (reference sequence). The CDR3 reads CASRGQGFDEKLFF. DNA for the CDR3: TGTGCCAGCCGTGGACAGGGGTTTGATGAAAAACTGTTTTTT.

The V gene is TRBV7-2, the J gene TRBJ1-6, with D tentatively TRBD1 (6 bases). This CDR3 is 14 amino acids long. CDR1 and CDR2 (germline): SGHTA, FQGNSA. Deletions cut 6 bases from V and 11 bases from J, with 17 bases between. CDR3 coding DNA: TGTGCCAGCAGAGACTATGGGGGCGAGACACCCCTCCACTTT. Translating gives CASRDYGGETPLHF.

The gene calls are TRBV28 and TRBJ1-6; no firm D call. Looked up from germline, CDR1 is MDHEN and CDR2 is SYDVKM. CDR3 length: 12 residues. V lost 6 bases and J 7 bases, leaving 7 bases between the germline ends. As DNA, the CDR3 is TGTGCCAGCAGACCCTCCAATTCACCCCTCCACTTT. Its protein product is CASRPSNSPLHF.

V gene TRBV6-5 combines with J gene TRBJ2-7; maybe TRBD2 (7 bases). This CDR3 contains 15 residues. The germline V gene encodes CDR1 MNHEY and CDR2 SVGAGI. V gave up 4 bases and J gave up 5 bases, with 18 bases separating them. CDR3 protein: CASSSRGEGGHEQYF. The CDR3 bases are TGTGCCAGCAGTTCGCGTGGGGAGGGGGGCCACGAGCAGTACTTC.

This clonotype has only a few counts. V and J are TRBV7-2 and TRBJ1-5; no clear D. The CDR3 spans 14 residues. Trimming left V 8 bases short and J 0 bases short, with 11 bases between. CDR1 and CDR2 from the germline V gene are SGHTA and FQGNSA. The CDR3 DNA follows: TGTGCCAGCTCCGATGGCTATAGCAATCAGCCCCAGCATTTT. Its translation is CASSDGYSNQPQHF.

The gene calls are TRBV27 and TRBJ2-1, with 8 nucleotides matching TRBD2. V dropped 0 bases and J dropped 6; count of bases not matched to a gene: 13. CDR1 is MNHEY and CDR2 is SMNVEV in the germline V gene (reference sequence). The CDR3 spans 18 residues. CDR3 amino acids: CASSLSTPDGGAANEQFF. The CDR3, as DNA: TGTGCCAGCAGTTTATCCACCCCTGACGGGGGGGCGGCCAATGAGCAGTTCTTC.

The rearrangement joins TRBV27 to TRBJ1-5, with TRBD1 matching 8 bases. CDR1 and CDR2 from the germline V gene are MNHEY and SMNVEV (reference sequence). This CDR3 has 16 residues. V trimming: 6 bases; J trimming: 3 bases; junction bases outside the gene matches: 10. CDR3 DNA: TGTGCCAGCAGCAGGACAGGGATTGATAACAATCAGCCCCAGCATTTT. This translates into CASSRTGIDNNQPQHF.